The present entry profiles one TCR beta chain with its context. This clonotype was observed many times. Its antigen remains undetermined. Qualities for individual bases were not recorded, and no much larger clone is one base off. Library prep was done by RACE. The sample was run on a NextSeq 500. During library preparation, unique molecular identifiers were attached to individual cDNA molecules so that TCRs could be counted in a quantitative, reproducible way. Both TCR alpha and TCR beta chains were sequenced from each blood RNA sample. As for how the authors treated the data: The median number of TCRs per sample was over 95,000, ranging from roughly 23,224 to 700,000. V, J and CDR3 annotation of the TCR reads was performed with the Decombinator software suite. For PS versus PT1 abundance plots, all samples were subsampled to the same number of TCRs (28,000). Expanded TCRs were defined as absent before sensitization and observed at least eight times at the 2-week time point. TCRdb itself trimmed the public reads at Q25 with fastp, ran MiXCR and retained productive beta chains. Each entry is one CDR3 protein sequence, shown with its most common DNA and genes. TCRdb's processing, not the study's, gives the V and J calls here. This sample gives 95,000 to 150,000 distinct CDR3 sequences in total; approximately 10% of them show up just once. Together, the top ten hold approximately 2.5% of the sample.

The CDR3 runs 13 residues from the cysteine to the phenylalanine. Only CDR3 DNA remains: 39 bases, in frame from the first base. V was cut back by 6 bases and J by 0 bases, leaving a gap of 9 bases between them. Sequences MNHNY (CDR1) and SVGAGI (CDR2) are obtained from the germline V gene (reference sequence). This record belongs to a study of human T cells and chemical hapten exposure (dated by TCRdb to about 2021). At the level of the whole study: For sensitization, 2% DPC in acetone was applied to a 2 cm by 2 cm area of upper inner arm skin. Blood was sampled from patients pre-sensitization (week 0) and at 2, 6 and about 24 weeks after DPC sensitization. Patch testing was performed on the upper back with Finn chambers containing 0.01% DPC, and the patch tests were scored after 6 days according to International Contact Dermatitis Research Group standards. Most of the patients in the cohort were female, and the cohort covered alopecia areata with under or over 50% scalp involvement, alopecia totalis and alopecia universalis. Weekly therapeutic DPC doses were additionally applied to the scalp of patients throughout the roughly 25-week study period. Approximately 28 alopecia patients provided blood for TCR sequencing at one to four time points (pre-sensitization, 2, 6 and 24 weeks). The study tracked peripheral blood TCR repertoire changes in vivo during primary and secondary sensitization to the hapten diphenylcyclopropenone (DPC) in alopecia patients. Libraries were pooled for sequencing, and per-sample TCR yields varied mainly because of small differences in library volumes within the pool. Paper-wide results and their limitations: After repeated subsampling, the strength of the expansion versus patch-test correlation and the threshold at which it became significant changed. Expanded TCRs formed significantly more large CDR3 similarity clusters than pre-sensitization or healthy control sets, consistent with antigen-driven responses. All patients had alopecia, a presumed autoimmune disease, so their immune response might differ from that of healthy individuals. The number of TCRs above 1 in 1000 frequency did not change with DPC sensitization; there was no evidence of global repertoire structure alterations. The number of PT1 expanded TCRs positively correlated with patch test score, significant at thresholds 8, 16 and 32 but not 4.

The time point label on this specimen signifies: patch test 3, about 24 weeks after DPC sensitization. The treatment or condition label, as the study defines it: therapeutic diphenylcyclopropenone sensitization with weekly scalp DPC. At every patch-test visit, the blood draw took place before the patch test was put on. To be eligible, patients had to be aged 18 to 70, diagnosed with alopecia and judged suitable for DPC therapy, while pregnant patients were excluded. Total RNA was isolated from unfractionated whole blood collected in Tempus Blood RNA tubes. The sample in question was whole blood, obtained in connection with sensitization to the hapten diphenylcyclopropenone (DPC). This TCR came from a woman between 45 and 60 years old with alopecia areata. Some clones in this sample may be carry-over from other donors' samples. Recombination joined TRBV6-6 with TRBJ2-7; the D gene remains uncertain. The nucleotide sequence reads TGTGCCAGCAGGCCCCCGAGCTCCTACGAGCAGTACTTC. It encodes CASRPPSSYEQYF.